This TCR beta chain was identified during a study of spatial heterogeneity in lung cancer (dated by TCRdb to about 2019). A note on the overall study: Beta-chain transcripts were consistently detected in greater numbers than alpha-chain transcripts, which likely reflected higher beta-chain transcript abundance. A strong correlation was found between TCR transcript counts in tumor regions and a T cell transcriptional module score from matched bulk RNA-seq. In the raw uncorrected reads, each unique combination of TCR and UMI appeared on average more than ten times. In non-small cell lung cancer, the study made a quantitative comparison of TCR alpha and beta repertoires among multiple tumor regions, matched nontumor lung and blood. The study linked features of the TCR repertoire to counts of nonsynonymous mutations, which were determined by whole-exome sequencing of tumor tissue. At surgery, around 200 tumor regions, 63 to 70 matched nontumor lung samples and some 54 PBMC samples were TCR-sequenced for both alpha and beta chains.

The germline V gene provides CDR1 SGHAT and CDR2 FQNNGV. Reading from cysteine to phenylalanine, the CDR3 counts 15 amino acids. The kept DNA is CDR3 alone, 45 bases in frame from the first base. V is pared back by 4 bases and J by 7 bases, with 20 bases lying between the germline termini. Library generation was performed with 5' RACE. Sequencing used a NextSeq 500. To allow correction of PCR and sequencing errors, the TCR library protocol tagged every TCR cDNA molecule with a unique molecular identifier. In the original analysis: TCR identification, UMI-based error correction and CDR3 extraction were performed with Decombinator tools. Expanded TCRs were defined as those above a frequency of 2 per 1,000, corresponding to the top 1% of the tumor frequency distribution. Expanded tumor TCRs were classed as regional if statistically deemed absent (corrected P<0.05) from at least one tumor region, otherwise ubiquitous. Renyi diversity was computed with the R vegan package after each repertoire had been subsampled 100 times to 5,000 TCRs. CDR3 similarity networks were constructed using string-kernel similarity of amino acid triplets, with links drawn between CDR3s whose pairwise similarity was above 0.82. The raw public data were reprocessed by TCRdb itself: fastp quality trimming at Q25, MiXCR clonotype calling, in-frame beta chains only. A single entry per CDR3 protein holds the most common genes and DNA from its merged rows. It is TCRdb's table, rather than the study itself, that gives the V and J calls and clone size. This sample is represented by roughly 3,700 distinct CDR3 sequences; roughly 5.4% of them were singletons. Together, the top ten hold about 13% of the sample.

Relative to its sample, this clonotype is large (0.1 to 1%). The specificity of this receptor is unknown. Per-base qualities were not stored, and no clone one base away is much larger. Read against the paper, the sample's time point label means: sample taken at primary tumor resection. Samples were obtained from 70 to 85 patients with early-stage, untreated non-small cell lung cancer from the lung TRACERx cohort. Without any cell sorting, TCR sequencing was performed on whole RNA extracted either from tumor and nontumor lung tissue or from cryopreserved PBMC samples. A patient was chosen for TCR sequencing only when enough RNA was available from at least two tumor regions. A lung pathologist reviewed the tumor and adjacent nontumor lung specimens before the specimens were selected. Results the study describes overall, beyond this receptor: TCR-seq coverage of tumor T cells was estimated to be only around 7.3% for alpha chains and around 13% for beta chains. The tumor nonsynonymous mutation count correlated with the number of expanded intratumoral alpha and beta TCRs. Additional single-cell paired TCR alpha and beta sequencing was considered necessary to confirm, at a functional level, the hypothesis that regional TCRs recognize regional mutations. Counts of ubiquitous and regional expanded TCRs were found to correlate with counts of ubiquitous and regional nonsynonymous mutations, respectively.

The source is a female donor with early-stage non-small cell lung cancer. The input for sequencing was lung tumor tissue, taken at surgery. The V and J segments used are TRBV11-2 and TRBJ2-7; the D segment could be TRBD1, given 6 matching bases. CDR3 sequence: CASSSQGFGLKEQYF. The nucleotide sequence is TGTGCCAGCAGCTCCCAGGGGTTCGGTTTGAAAGAGCAGTACTTC.